This is a list of T cell receptor beta chains from one sample in a study of CD8+ T cells in alopecia areata. Repertoires were generated with immunoSEQ multiplex PCR, while TCRdb's copy carries only in-frame clones and drops some. The sample comprises about 88,000 clones, roughly two fifths of which are singletons, and 18% rests with the top ten. This sample comprised CD8+ T cells sorted from blood, obtained at week 24, from a patient treated with tofacitinib. These receptors originate from a human donor with alopecia areata. CDR3s include the opening cysteine and the closing phenylalanine or tryptophan. The D gene is left open where the match is weak. Expanded clones get a size class; other rows say once, few or many, or leave the size out.

>.|TRBV7-8|TRBJ1-2|.
CASSPLGGVFYGYTF
TGTGCCAGCAGCCCATTGGGGGGAGTCTTTTATGGCTACACCTTC
>TRBD1|TRBV6-5|TRBJ2-7|.
CASSYSTGYEQYF
TGTGCCAGCAGTTACTCGACAGGGTACGAGCAGTACTTC
>TRBD1|TRBV6-1|TRBJ2-7|.
CASSERDSYEQYF
TGTGCCAGCAGTGAAAGGGACAGCTACGAGCAGTACTTC
>.|TRBV7-9|TRBJ2-7|.
CASSPGPHEQYF
TGTGCCAGCAGTCCGGGTCCCCACGAGCAGTACTTC
>.|TRBV2|TRBJ2-7|few
CASLSPGDEQYF
TGTGCCAGCTTAAGCCCCGGAGACGAGCAGTACTTC
>.|TRBV28|TRBJ2-1|once
CASSDFNEQFF
TGTGCCAGCAGTGACTTCAATGAGCAGTTCTTC
>.|TRBV5-1|TRBJ1-2|.
CASSLGGRANYGYTF
TGCGCCAGCAGCTTGGGAGGAAGGGCTAACTATGGCTACACCTTC
>.|TRBV4-3|TRBJ1-2|.
CASSQGGTGEYGYTF
TGCGCCAGCAGCCAAGGGGGGACGGGGGAATATGGCTACACCTTC
>.|TRBV13|TRBJ2-1|.
CASSYTREGNEQFF
TGTGCCAGCAGTTACACACGGGAAGGCAATGAGCAGTTCTTC
>.|TRBV6-5|TRBJ1-5|.
CASSPTRGSQPQHF
TGTGCCAGCAGCCCAACCAGGGGAAGTCAGCCCCAGCATTTT
>TRBD2|TRBV7-8|TRBJ2-1|few
CASSFTRGRVRWEFF
TGTGCCAGCAGCTTTACGAGAGGGAGGGTCCGGTGGGAGTTCTTC
>TRBD2|TRBV11-1|TRBJ2-7|few
CASSLSGTSGFYEQYF
TGTGCCAGCAGCTTATCCGGGACTAGCGGCTTCTACGAGCAGTACTTC
>TRBD1|TRBV23-1|TRBJ2-5|.
CASSHLNRGRETQYF
TGCGCCAGCAGTCATCTGAACAGGGGAAGAGAGACCCAGTACTTC
>TRBD1|TRBV5-6|TRBJ1-2|.
CASSSKGQERAYGYTF
TGTGCCAGCAGCTCGAAAGGACAGGAGCGGGCCTATGGCTACACCTTC
>.|TRBV9|TRBJ2-5|.
CASSAPGRETQYF
TGTGCCAGCAGCGCCCCCGGGCGAGAGACCCAGTACTTC
>.|TRBV4-3|TRBJ2-2|once
CASSQGRLGTGELFF
TGCGCCAGCAGCCAAGGGAGACTGGGCACCGGGGAGCTGTTTTTT
>TRBD2|TRBV5-6|TRBJ2-7|.
CASSLAGLAEQYF
TGTGCCAGCAGCTTGGCCGGACTAGCGGAGCAGTACTTC
>TRBD1|TRBV19|TRBJ2-2|.
CASSMTGNTGELFF
TGTGCCAGTAGTATGACAGGGAATACCGGGGAGCTGTTTTTT
>TRBD2|TRBV27|TRBJ2-3|.
CASSLAGGPVDTQYF
TGTGCCAGCAGTTTGGCGGGAGGGCCGGTAGATACGCAGTATTTT
>.|TRBV27|TRBJ2-3|few
CASSLTRDTQYF
TGTGCCAGCAGCCTAACTAGAGATACGCAGTATTTT
>.|TRBV11-2|TRBJ1-2|.
CASSSPYTF
TGTGCCAGCAGCTCCCCCTACACCTTC
>.|TRBV7-9|TRBJ2-1|many
CASSSQTETYNEQFF
TGTGCCAGCAGCTCCCAGACAGAAACCTACAATGAGCAGTTCTTC
>.|TRBV9|TRBJ1-4|few
CASSLTPASGEKLFF
TGTGCCAGCAGCTTAACACCTGCTTCGGGTGAAAAACTGTTTTTT
>.|TRBV25-1|TRBJ2-3|.
CASRAGWAPDTQYF
TGTGCCAGCAGGGCGGGATGGGCACCAGATACGCAGTATTTT
>.|TRBV7-2|TRBJ2-3|.
CASSLQRDSVNTQYF
TGTGCCAGCAGCTTACAAAGAGACTCAGTCAATACGCAGTATTTT
>.|TRBV7-9|TRBJ2-5|few
CASSSPARGPQETQYF
TGTGCCAGCTCCTCTCCAGCAAGGGGTCCCCAAGAGACCCAGTACTTC
>.|TRBV6-6|TRBJ1-2|.
CASRNFYGYTF
TGTGCCAGCAGGAATTTCTATGGCTACACCTTC
>TRBD2|TRBV7-2|TRBJ2-5|.
CASSAHGRETQYF
TGTGCCAGCAGCGCCCACGGGAGGGAGACCCAGTACTTC
>TRBD1|TRBV9|TRBJ1-5|few
CASSAGTGGINQPQHF
TGTGCCAGCAGCGCCGGGACAGGGGGCATCAATCAGCCCCAGCATTTT